This T cell receptor beta chain appears in the sequencing data of a study of tissue T cells after allogeneic stem cell transplantation. Study at large: Of the grafts for graft-versus-host disease patients, several were unmodified and three CD34-selected. Broader study findings: Alloreactivity or antigen specificity of tissue TCRs was not determined; some clones might be host cells. Sampling depth was limited, and the cohort was small and clinically varied.

Adult allogeneic hematopoietic cell transplant recipients with steroid-refractory graft-versus-host disease were prospectively enrolled for research autopsy. Data came from immunoSEQ multiplex PCR; TCRdb stores just in-frame clones and leaves some out. The sample carries about 450 clones, approximately 84% recorded once. Per the germline V gene, CDR1 is SGHTS and CDR2 is YDEGEE. V dropped 0 bases and J dropped 0 bases, with 8 bases sitting between them. This CDR3 spans 15 amino acids. This clone was observed a single time. Antigen specificity is unknown. The J gene is TRBJ2-3, the V gene TRBV5-8, with D hard to call. This sequence originates from a female patient aged 18 to 50 with steroid-refractory graft-versus-host disease after an allogeneic stem cell transplant. Some T cells here may be from the graft donor. The sequencing used skin, collected at autopsy. This CDR3 reads CASSLEAVSTDTQYF. CDR3 in DNA: TGTGCCAGCAGCTTGGAGGCGGTTAGCACAGATACGCAGTATTTT.